This TCR beta chain comes out of a study of T-cell memory formation after mild COVID-19. The CDR3 extends over 14 amino acids. TCRdb recomputed calls from the 5' RACE reads with MiXCR, one row per CDR3 protein. The sample has 410,000 or so distinct CDR3 sequences, less than 25% seen once. Details on this clonotype: A single base separates this from a much larger clone, so it may be a read error.

The sequenced material came from PBMCs or a T cell subset sorted from them (not recorded which). This receptor was identified in an adult woman who had mild COVID-19 (a few samples of this study predate the infection). Cell type and time point are not known. The chain employs TRBV12-3 or TRBV12-4 and TRBJ1-1, with 7 bases aligning to TRBD1. CDR3 protein: CASSPGQLNTEALF. The CDR3 DNA is TGTGCCAGCAGCCCGGGACAGTTGAACACTGAAGCTCTCTTT.